This T cell receptor beta chain is from a study of cytomegalovirus exposure and HLA in healthy donors. Study context: A previous analysis identified approximately 120 million unique TCR beta sequences derived from roughly 190 million T cells.

The PCR used 60 Vbeta and 13 Jbeta primers. The method was immunoSEQ multiplex PCR; TCRdb's version includes in-frame clones alone and lacks a portion of them. The sample lists roughly 180,000 clones; roughly 78% were seen once. Trimming cost V 0 bases and J 2 bases, with 14 bases left between them. There are 16 residues in the CDR3. Germline V gives CDR1 MNHEY, CDR2 SVGAGI. This clone has a handful of counts. The origin of this receptor is a woman aged 45-59 years in good health and CMV-seropositive. The V call is TRBV6-5, the J call TRBJ2-7; D ambiguous. The sample was PBMCs. CDR3 bases: TGTGCCAGCAGTTACTCGGAGTTAACGACCGCCTACGAGCAGTACTTC. It yields the protein CASSYSELTTAYEQYF.